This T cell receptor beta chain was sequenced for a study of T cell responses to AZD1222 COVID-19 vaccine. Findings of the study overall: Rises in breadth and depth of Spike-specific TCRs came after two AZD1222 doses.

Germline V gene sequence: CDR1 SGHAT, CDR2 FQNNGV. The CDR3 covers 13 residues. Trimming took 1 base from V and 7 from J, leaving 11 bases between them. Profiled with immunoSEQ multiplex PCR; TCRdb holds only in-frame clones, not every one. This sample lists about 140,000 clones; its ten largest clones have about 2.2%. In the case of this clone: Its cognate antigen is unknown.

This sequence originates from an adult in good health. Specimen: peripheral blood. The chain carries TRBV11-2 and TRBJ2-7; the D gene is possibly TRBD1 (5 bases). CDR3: CASSLGRVGEQYF. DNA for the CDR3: TGTGCCAGCAGCTTAGGCAGGGTGGGGGAGCAGTACTTC.